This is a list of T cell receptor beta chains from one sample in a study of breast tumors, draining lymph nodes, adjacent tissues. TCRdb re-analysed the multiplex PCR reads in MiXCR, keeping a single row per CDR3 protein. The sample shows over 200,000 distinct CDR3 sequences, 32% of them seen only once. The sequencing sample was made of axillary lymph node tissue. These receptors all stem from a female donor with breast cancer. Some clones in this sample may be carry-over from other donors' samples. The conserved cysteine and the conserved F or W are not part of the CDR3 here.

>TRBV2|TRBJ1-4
ASSSSDFHEKLF
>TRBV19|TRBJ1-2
ASSPSTGQNYGYT
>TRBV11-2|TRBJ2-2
ASSFTNTGELF
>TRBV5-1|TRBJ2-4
ASSWGQRDIQY
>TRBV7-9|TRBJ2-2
ASSIAGGNSGELF
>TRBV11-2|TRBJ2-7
ASSLDPWRASSYEQY
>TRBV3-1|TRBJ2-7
ASSQLAEDYEQY
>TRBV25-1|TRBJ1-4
ASSDRRTSGVRAVLRANNEKLF
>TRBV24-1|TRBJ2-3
ATTAGGLEDTQY
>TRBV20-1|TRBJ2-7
SALTSGQTGEQY
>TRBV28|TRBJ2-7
ASSSPRTRSEQY
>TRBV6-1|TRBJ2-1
ASTRGGAVPGGSRNEQF
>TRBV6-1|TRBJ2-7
ASPSGSPSYEQY
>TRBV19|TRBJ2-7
ASSIWTGQGYREQY
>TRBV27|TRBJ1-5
ASRDTRNQPQH
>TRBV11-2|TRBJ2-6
ASSQSTGANVLT
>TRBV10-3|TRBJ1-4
AISDQVQLHEKLF
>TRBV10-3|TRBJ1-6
AIRWDRRARDSGHSPLH
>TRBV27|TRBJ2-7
ASSLTGGQRYEQY
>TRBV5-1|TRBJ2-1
ASSLGTGTSGIYEQF
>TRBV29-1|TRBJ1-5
SVVTGGVTQH
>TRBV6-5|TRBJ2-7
ASTHRVGGYEQY
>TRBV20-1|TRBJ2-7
SAGGTSGRSSSYEQY
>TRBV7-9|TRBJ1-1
ASSLSAGTEAF
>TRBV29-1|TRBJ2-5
SVESRLAGGPGETQY
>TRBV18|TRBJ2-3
ASSPRRAESTDTQY
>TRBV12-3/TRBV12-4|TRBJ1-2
ASSLDDRRNTLYT
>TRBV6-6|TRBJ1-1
ASEGEGTEAF
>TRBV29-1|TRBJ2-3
SASSPGRQTSDTQY
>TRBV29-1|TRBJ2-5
SALRDSIEQETQY
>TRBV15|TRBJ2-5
AISVDRVETQY
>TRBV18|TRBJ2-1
ASSPDGMEWF
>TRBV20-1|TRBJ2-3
SARDVGTGAAFGTQY
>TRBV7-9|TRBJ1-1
ASNLRQGAVAF
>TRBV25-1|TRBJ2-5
ASSGTGVGETQY
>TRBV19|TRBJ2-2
ASSIMDRPAGELF